This TCR beta chain was captured in a study of monozygotic twins with inflammatory bowel disease. From its re-call of the 5' RACE reads, TCRdb lists each CDR3 protein once, without DNA. This sample's table reports under 200,000 distinct CDR3 sequences. Germline lookup yields CDR1 SGHDT and CDR2 YYEEEE. The CDR3 totals 14 residues. The gene calls are TRBV5-6 and TRBJ1-1; TCRdb outputs TRBD1, but without DNA this stays unchecked. Sequencing input: blood. This TCR derives from a human donor with ulcerative colitis or Crohn's disease, or a healthy co-twin of an affected twin (not recorded which). The CDR3 sequence is CASSQVGANTEAFF.